One and the same sample provided the 13 T cell receptor beta chains below, sequenced in a study of OX40 agonist ivuxolimab in advanced cancers. TCRdb's table, derived via immunoSEQ multiplex PCR, lists solely in-frame clones and lacks some. The sample holds 65,000 to 95,000 clones, 86% seen once. Sequenced material: CD4+ or CD8+ T cells sorted from blood, taken in a trial of the OX40 agonist ivuxolimab. Source of these receptors: an adult with an advanced solid tumor such as melanoma, head and neck, liver or kidney cancer.

This chain joins TRBV21-1 and TRBJ1-3; the D segment call TRBD1 is taken from the table without a DNA check. TRBV21-1 constitutes a pseudogene. The CDR3 is 19 residues long. The CDR3 protein is CASSKYKGPRRATRNTIYF. In DNA form, the CDR3 reads TGTGCCAGCAGCAAATACAAGGGGCCCCGAAGAGCGACGCGAAACACCATATATTTT.

CDR3 DNA sequence: TGTGCCATCGGACAGGGGGGGACGATGGCTAATGAAAAACTGTTTTTT. Translating gives CAIGQGGTMANEKLFF. J is TRBJ1-4 and V is TRBV7-9; TRBD1 matches at 10 bases. This CDR3 spans 16 amino acids. The V gene end was trimmed by 10 bases and the J gene end by 3 bases; junction bases not matched to a gene: 11. The V gene's germline CDR1 is SEHNR and CDR2 FQNEAQ (reference sequence).

The genes are TRBV5-6 and TRBJ2-1, with TRBD1 matching 11 bases. CDR3 length: 18 residues. The germline gives CDR1 SGHDT, CDR2 YYEEEE. J gave up 6 bases and V 2 bases, and 13 bases lay outside the gene matches. CDR3 residues: CASSLWGQGGRSLNEQFF. The CDR3 DNA is TGTGCCAGCAGCTTATGGGGACAGGGGGGCCGGTCTCTCAATGAGCAGTTCTTC. The whole variable domain, filled in from reference TRBV5-6 and TRBJ2-1, reads DAGVTQSPTHLIKTRGQQVTLRCSPKSGHDTVSWYQQALGQGPQFIFQYYEEEERQRGNFPDRFSGHQFPNYSSELNVNALLLGDSALYLCASSLWGQGGRSLNEQFFGPGTRLTVL.

The V and J genes are TRBV27 and TRBJ2-1, with a tentative D call TRBD2 (6 bases). This CDR3 comprises 15 residues. The ends were cut back, 3 bases at V and 0 bases at J, with 9 bases in the middle. Germline V gene data show CDR1 as MNHEY and CDR2 as SMNVEV (reference sequence). The CDR3 protein is CASSFRESSYNEQFF. CDR3 DNA sequence: TGTGCCAGCAGTTTCCGGGAGAGCTCCTACAATGAGCAGTTCTTC.

The CDR3, as DNA: TGTGCCAGCAGTCCCGTAAGTTCGAGGGAAGGCTACACCTTC. Residues: CASSPVSSREGYTF. The chain is built from TRBV2 and TRBJ1-2, with D hard to call. Trimming removed 5 bases at V and 8 bases at J, with 18 bases between. The CDR3 has 14 residues. From germline, CDR1 is SNHLY and CDR2 FYNNEI.

This chain links TRBV12-5 with TRBJ2-7; TRBD1 agrees at 8 bases. The germline V gene has CDR1 LGHNT and CDR2 FRNRAP. V was clipped by 5 bases and J by 0 bases; unmatched bases: 6. CDR3 length equals 15 residues. The CDR3 region has the DNA TGTGCTAGTGGTAAAAGACAGGGGCACTCCTACGAGCAGTACTTC. It encodes CASGKRQGHSYEQYF.

The chain links TRBV6-5 to TRBJ2-7; 9 bases map to TRBD1. This CDR3 has 15 residues. V shed 2 bases and J 3 bases; nucleotides not matched to a gene: 5. In germline, CDR1 is MNHEY, CDR2 SVGAGI. The CDR3 DNA reads TGTGCCAGCAGTTACGGATGGGGACAGGGCTACGAGCAGTACTTC. The encoded protein is CASSYGWGQGYEQYF.

V gene TRBV11-2 combines with J gene TRBJ1-2; D is perhaps TRBD1 (5 bases). CDR3 length: 14 residues. Germline assignment: CDR1 SGHAT and CDR2 FQNNGV. V shed 1 base and J shed 8 bases, with 14 bases lying between them. CDR3 amino acids: CASSLVDGAQGYTF. DNA of the CDR3: TGTGCCAGCAGCTTAGTAGATGGGGCGCAGGGCTACACCTTC.

The rearrangement uses TRBV27 and TRBJ1-3, with D possibly matching TRBD1 (5 bases). The CDR3 has 16 residues. The germline V and J ends were trimmed by 5 bases and 5 bases, with 19 bases remaining between them. The V gene's germline CDR1 is MNHEY and CDR2 SMNVEV (reference sequence). CDR3: CASSLGGRGLRNTIYF. DNA for the CDR3: TGTGCCAGCAGTCTAGGCGGGAGGGGCCTGAGAAACACCATATATTTT.

CDR3 region: CAIGTSGGETQYF. DNA for the CDR3: TGTGCCATCGGGACTAGCGGGGGAGAGACCCAGTACTTC. The chain recombines TRBV10-3 with TRBJ2-5; 14 bases line up with TRBD2. The junction had 0 bases not matched to a gene; V was cut back by 8 bases and J by 4 bases. The V gene's germline CDR1 is ENHRY and CDR2 SYGVKD. CDR3 length equals 13 residues.

The rearrangement uses TRBV7-2 and TRBJ1-1, with a weak D call TRBD1 (5 bases). There are 13 residues in the CDR3. The germline gives CDR1 SGHTA, CDR2 FQGNSA. Trimming cost V 6 bases and J 0 bases, with 8 bases left between them. The CDR3 spells CASSGAMNTEAFF. The CDR3 DNA sequence: TGTGCCAGCAGTGGGGCAATGAACACTGAAGCTTTCTTT.

The chain uses TRBV5-4 and TRBJ2-5; D gene uncertain. The CDR3 contains 11 residues. CDR1 is SGHNT and CDR2 is YYREEE in the germline V gene (reference sequence). V shed 3 bases and J shed 4 bases, with 4 bases lying between them. CDR3 coding DNA: TGTGCCAGCAGCTCCCGAGAGACCCAGTACTTC. This translates into CASSSRETQYF.

The chain couples TRBV19 to TRBJ2-7; D unclear. V was trimmed by 7 bases and J by 3 bases, leaving 22 bases between them. Germline CDR1 LNHDA, CDR2 SQIVND (reference sequence). The CDR3 totals 16 residues. CDR3 in amino acids: CASIGPVTKELYEQYF. CDR3 DNA sequence: TGTGCCAGTATCGGCCCGGTGACCAAAGAACTCTACGAGCAGTACTTC.